Listed below are T cell receptor beta chains from one sample, sequenced in a study of T-cell memory formation after mild COVID-19. From the 5' RACE reads, TCRdb called clonotypes with MiXCR, one entry per CDR3 protein. Of 250,000 to 400,000 distinct CDR3 sequences listed, roughly an eighth are singletons. Sequencing was carried out using PBMCs or a T cell subset sorted from them (not recorded which). Receptors were obtained from a young man who had mild COVID-19 (a few samples of this study predate the infection). Cell type and time point are not known. Each CDR3 is given with its conserved first and last residue. D genes are given only for firm matches. Size is omitted from some rows. Given values are once, few, many or a class for expanded clones.

v_call: TRBV20-1
j_call: TRBJ1-2
clone_size: few
d_call: TRBD1
cdr3_aa: CSARDPSGGGYTF
cdr3_nt: TGCAGTGCTAGAGACCCTTCAGGGGGTGGCTACACCTTC

v_call: TRBV2
j_call: TRBJ1-2
clone_size: few
d_call: -
cdr3_aa: CASSDQGHRRFTF
cdr3_nt: TGTGCCAGCAGTGACCAGGGCCACCGAAGGTTCACCTTC

v_call: TRBV12-3/TRBV12-4
j_call: TRBJ2-7
clone_size: -
d_call: TRBD1
cdr3_aa: CASSAGTGGAPGEQYF
cdr3_nt: TGTGCCAGCAGCGCCGGGACAGGGGGCGCGCCCGGCGAGCAGTACTTC

v_call: TRBV14
j_call: TRBJ2-5
clone_size: few
d_call: -
cdr3_aa: CASSLFQVQETQYF
cdr3_nt: TGTGCCAGCAGTCTCTTCCAGGTCCAAGAGACCCAGTACTTC

v_call: TRBV7-2
j_call: TRBJ1-5
clone_size: few
d_call: -
cdr3_aa: CASSQMDRNQPQHF
cdr3_nt: TGTGCCAGCAGCCAAATGGACAGAAATCAGCCCCAGCATTTT

v_call: TRBV12-3/TRBV12-4
j_call: TRBJ2-5
clone_size: few
d_call: -
cdr3_aa: CASSLAGPRETQYF
cdr3_nt: TGTGCCAGCAGCCTCGCGGGGCCGCGGGAGACCCAGTACTTC

v_call: TRBV18
j_call: TRBJ2-3
clone_size: few
d_call: -
cdr3_aa: CASSNYTQYF
cdr3_nt: TGTGCCAGCTCAAACTATACGCAGTATTTT

v_call: TRBV20-1
j_call: TRBJ1-1
clone_size: few
d_call: -
cdr3_aa: CSARAARGATEAFF
cdr3_nt: TGCAGTGCTAGGGCAGCTAGGGGTGCCACTGAAGCTTTCTTT

v_call: TRBV19
j_call: TRBJ1-3
clone_size: -
d_call: -
cdr3_aa: CASRRQAPSGNTIYF
cdr3_nt: TGTGCCAGTAGACGGCAGGCGCCCTCTGGAAACACCATATATTTT

v_call: TRBV4-3
j_call: TRBJ1-4
clone_size: few
d_call: -
cdr3_aa: CASSQDWSEKLFF
cdr3_nt: TGCGCCAGCAGCCAAGACTGGAGTGAAAAACTGTTTTTT

v_call: TRBV7-2
j_call: TRBJ2-3
clone_size: -
d_call: -
cdr3_aa: CASRSGPVAQYF
cdr3_nt: TGTGCCAGCAGATCAGGACCCGTGGCGCAGTATTTT

v_call: TRBV20-1
j_call: TRBJ2-3
clone_size: few
d_call: TRBD2
cdr3_aa: CSARRLAGTQYF
cdr3_nt: TGCAGTGCTAGAAGGCTAGCGGGTACGCAGTATTTT

v_call: TRBV3-1
j_call: TRBJ2-5
clone_size: -
d_call: TRBD1
cdr3_aa: CASSPVPGQGPRLETQYF
cdr3_nt: TGTGCCAGCAGCCCAGTCCCGGGACAGGGGCCGAGGTTGGAGACCCAGTACTTC

v_call: TRBV3-1
j_call: TRBJ2-1
clone_size: -
d_call: -
cdr3_aa: CASSQGDTRANEQFF
cdr3_nt: TGTGCCAGCAGCCAAGGGGACACCAGGGCCAATGAGCAGTTCTTC

v_call: TRBV6-5
j_call: TRBJ1-5
clone_size: few
d_call: -
cdr3_aa: CASSYGPLGSNQPQHF
cdr3_nt: TGTGCCAGCAGTTACGGGCCGCTGGGGTCCAATCAGCCCCAGCATTTT

v_call: TRBV12-3/TRBV12-4
j_call: TRBJ2-7
clone_size: few
d_call: -
cdr3_aa: CASSLDHLRQQYF
cdr3_nt: TGTGCCAGCAGTTTAGATCATCTTAGGCAGCAGTACTTC

v_call: TRBV2
j_call: TRBJ1-1
clone_size: -
d_call: -
cdr3_aa: CASIPDRNTEAFF
cdr3_nt: TGTGCCAGCATTCCGGACAGGAACACTGAAGCTTTCTTT

v_call: TRBV5-1
j_call: TRBJ2-4
clone_size: -
d_call: -
cdr3_aa: CASSLHQRTENDIQYF
cdr3_nt: TGCGCCAGCAGCTTGCATCAGAGGACAGAGAACGACATTCAGTACTTC

v_call: TRBV20-1
j_call: TRBJ1-6
clone_size: few
d_call: -
cdr3_aa: CSARTGNYNSPLHF
cdr3_nt: TGCAGTGCTAGGACGGGAAACTATAATTCACCCCTCCACTTT

v_call: TRBV24-1
j_call: TRBJ2-2
clone_size: -
d_call: -
cdr3_aa: CATSDPRGPTGELFF
cdr3_nt: TGTGCCACCAGTGACCCCAGAGGGCCGACCGGGGAGCTGTTTTTT

v_call: TRBV29-1
j_call: TRBJ2-1
clone_size: few
d_call: TRBD2
cdr3_aa: CSVDERGGSNEQFF
cdr3_nt: TGCAGCGTTGACGAGCGGGGGGGCTCTAATGAGCAGTTCTTC

v_call: TRBV3-1
j_call: TRBJ1-1
clone_size: few
d_call: -
cdr3_aa: CASSHLRRGFGAFF
cdr3_nt: TGTGCCAGCAGCCACCTACGAAGGGGGTTTGGGGCTTTCTTT

v_call: TRBV7-2
j_call: TRBJ2-5
clone_size: -
d_call: TRBD2
cdr3_aa: CASSLEGLATETQYF
cdr3_nt: TGTGCCAGCAGCTTAGAGGGACTAGCGACGGAGACCCAGTACTTC

v_call: TRBV6-5
j_call: TRBJ2-3
clone_size: few
d_call: -
cdr3_aa: CASSSSRGPDTQYF
cdr3_nt: TGTGCCAGCAGTTCTTCTAGGGGACCCGATACGCAGTATTTT

v_call: TRBV7-2
j_call: TRBJ1-2
clone_size: few
d_call: TRBD1
cdr3_aa: CASSFPYRGGYTF
cdr3_nt: TGTGCCAGCAGCTTCCCATACAGGGGAGGCTACACCTTC

v_call: TRBV10-3
j_call: TRBJ2-5
clone_size: -
d_call: -
cdr3_aa: CAISEGGGRSVEETQYF
cdr3_nt: TGTGCCATCAGTGAAGGGGGTGGCAGGAGCGTCGAAGAGACCCAGTACTTC

v_call: TRBV5-1
j_call: TRBJ1-4
clone_size: -
d_call: -
cdr3_aa: CASSFGSGLAEKLFF
cdr3_nt: TGCGCCAGCAGTTTTGGGAGCGGATTGGCGGAAAAACTGTTTTTT

v_call: TRBV18
j_call: TRBJ2-7
clone_size: -
d_call: -
cdr3_aa: CASSPQQNEQYF
cdr3_nt: TGTGCCAGCTCACCTCAGCAGAACGAGCAGTACTTC

v_call: TRBV7-9
j_call: TRBJ1-2
clone_size: -
d_call: -
cdr3_aa: CASSPVGGGGYTF
cdr3_nt: TGTGCCAGCAGCCCAGTCGGGGGGGGCGGCTACACCTTC

v_call: TRBV5-1
j_call: TRBJ2-7
clone_size: many
d_call: -
cdr3_aa: CASSFNEYEQYF
cdr3_nt: TGCGCCAGCAGCTTTAATGAATACGAGCAGTACTTC

v_call: TRBV4-1
j_call: TRBJ2-2
clone_size: few
d_call: -
cdr3_aa: CASSQGGAGSNGELFF
cdr3_nt: TGCGCCAGCAGCCAAGGCGGGGCAGGGTCGAACGGGGAGCTGTTTTTT

v_call: TRBV28
j_call: TRBJ1-2
clone_size: -
d_call: -
cdr3_aa: CASEDTGIYGYTF
cdr3_nt: TGTGCCAGCGAAGATACAGGAATCTATGGCTACACCTTC

v_call: TRBV6-1
j_call: TRBJ2-3
clone_size: -
d_call: -
cdr3_aa: CASSNGVADTQYF
cdr3_nt: TGTGCCAGCAGCAACGGGGTGGCGGATACGCAGTATTTT

v_call: TRBV5-1
j_call: TRBJ2-1
clone_size: few
d_call: TRBD2
cdr3_aa: CASSTFGGDNEQFF
cdr3_nt: TGCGCCAGCAGCACTTTCGGGGGGGACAATGAGCAGTTCTTC

v_call: TRBV12-5
j_call: TRBJ1-2
clone_size: -
d_call: -
cdr3_aa: CASGSGGGYTF
cdr3_nt: TGTGCTAGTGGTTCCGGGGGTGGCTACACCTTC

v_call: TRBV6-1
j_call: TRBJ2-1
clone_size: few
d_call: TRBD2
cdr3_aa: CACSGGDYNEQFF
cdr3_nt: TGTGCCTGTAGCGGGGGGGACTACAATGAGCAGTTCTTC

v_call: TRBV7-2
j_call: TRBJ1-6
clone_size: few
d_call: -
cdr3_aa: CASSPTYSPLHF
cdr3_nt: TGTGCCAGCAGCCCCACCTATTCACCCCTCCACTTT

v_call: TRBV20-1
j_call: TRBJ1-3
clone_size: few
d_call: -
cdr3_aa: CSARGDLYTGSGNTIYF
cdr3_nt: TGCAGTGCTAGAGGCGATCTTTATACCGGGTCTGGAAACACCATATATTTT

v_call: TRBV7-2
j_call: TRBJ2-7
clone_size: few
d_call: -
cdr3_aa: CASSFTSSYEQYF
cdr3_nt: TGTGCCAGCAGCTTTACTAGCTCCTACGAGCAGTACTTC

v_call: TRBV30
j_call: TRBJ2-1
clone_size: -
d_call: -
cdr3_aa: CAWSRQVNEQFF
cdr3_nt: TGTGCCTGGAGTAGGCAGGTCAATGAGCAGTTCTTC

v_call: TRBV9
j_call: TRBJ2-3
clone_size: -
d_call: -
cdr3_aa: CASSAPAADTQYF
cdr3_nt: TGTGCCAGCAGCGCTCCAGCAGCAGATACGCAGTATTTT

v_call: TRBV7-6
j_call: TRBJ2-1
clone_size: many
d_call: -
cdr3_aa: CASSLALGSGEQFF
cdr3_nt: TGTGCCAGCAGCTTAGCCCTAGGGTCGGGAGAGCAGTTCTTC

v_call: TRBV11-2
j_call: TRBJ2-1
clone_size: -
d_call: -
cdr3_aa: CASSLTGASHLGQFF
cdr3_nt: TGTGCCAGCAGCTTAACGGGGGCCTCACATCTCGGGCAGTTCTTC

v_call: TRBV7-2
j_call: TRBJ2-1
clone_size: few
d_call: -
cdr3_aa: CASSPGRAYNEQFF
cdr3_nt: TGTGCCAGCAGCCCCGGGCGGGCCTACAATGAGCAGTTCTTC

v_call: TRBV5-1
j_call: TRBJ2-7
clone_size: -
d_call: TRBD1
cdr3_aa: CASKGQGNYEQYF
cdr3_nt: TGCGCCAGCAAGGGACAGGGAAACTACGAGCAGTACTTC

v_call: TRBV7-9
j_call: TRBJ1-1
clone_size: few
d_call: -
cdr3_aa: CASSSPVLGTEAFF
cdr3_nt: TGTGCCAGCAGCTCTCCCGTTTTGGGCACTGAAGCTTTCTTT

v_call: TRBV11-2
j_call: TRBJ2-7
clone_size: -
d_call: -
cdr3_aa: CASSRGLAKPYEQYF
cdr3_nt: TGTGCCAGCAGCCGAGGACTTGCGAAACCTTACGAGCAGTACTTC

v_call: TRBV7-3
j_call: TRBJ2-2
clone_size: -
d_call: -
cdr3_aa: CASSLYAPPNTGELFF
cdr3_nt: TGTGCCAGCAGCTTATATGCGCCGCCGAACACCGGGGAGCTGTTTTTT

v_call: TRBV20-1
j_call: TRBJ1-5
clone_size: many
d_call: -
cdr3_aa: CSVSQGGGNQPQHF
cdr3_nt: TGCAGTGTATCACAGGGAGGCGGCAATCAGCCCCAGCATTTT

v_call: TRBV29-1
j_call: TRBJ2-1
clone_size: few
d_call: TRBD2
cdr3_aa: CSVDPIAGGQKTHNEQFF
cdr3_nt: TGCAGCGTTGACCCGATAGCGGGGGGGCAGAAGACGCACAATGAGCAGTTCTTC

v_call: TRBV7-2
j_call: TRBJ2-1
clone_size: -
d_call: -
cdr3_aa: CASSAQAGYEQFF
cdr3_nt: TGTGCCAGCAGCGCCCAGGCAGGGTACGAGCAGTTCTTC

v_call: TRBV12-3/TRBV12-4
j_call: TRBJ1-5
clone_size: -
d_call: -
cdr3_aa: CASWGGFVNQPQHF
cdr3_nt: TGTGCCAGCTGGGGGGGGTTCGTCAATCAGCCCCAGCATTTT

v_call: TRBV11-3
j_call: TRBJ2-5
clone_size: few
d_call: -
cdr3_aa: CASSLDGGRAIQYF
cdr3_nt: TGTGCCAGCAGCTTAGATGGAGGGCGCGCCATCCAGTACTTC

v_call: TRBV10-3
j_call: TRBJ2-7
clone_size: few
d_call: TRBD1
cdr3_aa: CAISDSGTGTYEQYF
cdr3_nt: TGTGCCATCAGTGATTCTGGGACAGGGACCTACGAGCAGTACTTC

v_call: TRBV27
j_call: TRBJ1-1
clone_size: few
d_call: TRBD1
cdr3_aa: CASSLSQTGGRTEAFF
cdr3_nt: TGTGCCAGCAGTTTATCCCAGACAGGGGGCCGCACTGAAGCTTTCTTT

v_call: TRBV20-1
j_call: TRBJ1-5
clone_size: few
d_call: -
cdr3_aa: CSARTGRMGNQPQHF
cdr3_nt: TGCAGTGCTAGAACCGGACGGATGGGCAATCAGCCCCAGCATTTT